This T cell receptor (beta chain) originates from a study of T cells in Graves' hyperthyroidism and ophthalmopathy. Study observations and caveats: Ophthalmopathy got predicted by the model a median approximately 6.4 months before its onset.

RNA transcripts gave rise to amplified TCR beta CDR3 regions. RT-PCR in the first round (using the HTBI primer set) targeted the TCR CDR3. From the multiplex PCR reads, TCRdb called clonotypes with MiXCR, one entry per CDR3 protein. The sample carries hundreds of thousands of distinct CDR3 sequences, 45% recorded once. Germline loops: CDR1 DFQATT, CDR2 SNEGSKA (reference sequence). V lost 7 bases and J lost 5; bases outside the gene matches: 6. The CDR3 loop spans 12 amino acids. This clonotype was seen a few times. The antigen is unknown. Exclusion of patients followed from uncontrolled infection, other autoimmune disease, pregnancy or lactation. Clinical symptoms, serum thyroxine, TRAb, thyroid ultrasound and orbital computed tomography established diagnosis.

This chain uses TRBV20-1 with TRBJ1-1; 8 bases line up with TRBD1. The sequenced sample consisted of peripheral blood or thyroid tissue (not recorded which). This sequence originates from an adult man with Graves' disease, either hyperthyroidism or ophthalmopathy (not recorded which). The CDR3 coding sequence is TGCAGTGGCGACAGGGGTTGGACTGAAGCTTTCTTT. This gives the protein CSGDRGWTEAFF.